This T cell receptor (beta chain) came from a study of shared clonotypes between healthy human individuals. Study-level results: Naive CD4 clonotype sharing across several donors was around 5%. Rarefaction showed sorted-subset sequencing was incomplete despite large depth. Some clonotypes were shared by all four sorted-subset donors, while others were not shared. The non-shared ones had lower generation probabilities than the shared ones. Clonotype sharing among donors was thought likely to change with sequencing depth.

The protocol was immunoSEQ multiplex PCR, while the TCRdb copy is restricted to in-frame clones and leaves out a portion. There are about 2.3 million clones in the sample; 80% to 95% occur only once, and more than 0.35% lies in the top ten. To note about this clone: What it binds is not known.

This clonotype was obtained from a man aged 18 to 29 in good health. Some clones in this sample may be carry-over from other donors' samples. The sequenced material came from naive CD4+ T cells from PBMCs. Subset noted: CD45RA+ positively selected.

DNA for the CDR3: TGTGCCTGGAGTGAGATGGGGGACTCCGGGGAGCTGTTTTTT. This gives the protein CAWSEMGDSGELFF. The gene calls are TRBV30 and TRBJ2-2; weak D call: TRBD2 (6 bases). This CDR3 spans 14 amino acids. From germline, CDR1 is GTSNPN and CDR2 SVGIG (reference sequence). V was clipped by 1 base and J by 6 bases, with 12 bases between them.